These T cell receptor beta chains were read from a single sample in a study of blood T cells in healthy people across ages. MiXCR, applied by TCRdb to the 5' RACE reads, yields one record per CDR3 protein. The sample comprises over a million distinct CDR3 sequences, approximately 59% of which are singletons, and about 6.3% rests with the top ten. Sequencing input: blood. These receptors came from a man younger than 35 in good health. Both conserved end residues are trimmed from each CDR3. Fields, in order: D gene, J gene, V gene, CDR3 protein. The D gene is left open where the match is weak.

D gene: TRBD2; J gene: TRBJ2-7; V gene: TRBV7-9; CDR3 protein: ASSLTRGSSYEQY
D gene: -; J gene: TRBJ1-2; V gene: TRBV25-1; CDR3 protein: ASRARGVGGIYGYT
D gene: -; J gene: TRBJ2-1; V gene: TRBV15; CDR3 protein: ATSHTWGNEQF
D gene: -; J gene: TRBJ1-1; V gene: TRBV7-9; CDR3 protein: ASSPDQNTEAF
D gene: TRBD2; J gene: TRBJ2-2; V gene: TRBV4-1; CDR3 protein: ASSLREDLTGELF
D gene: TRBD2; J gene: TRBJ2-1; V gene: TRBV24-1; CDR3 protein: ATSDPSPVAGGTYNEQF
D gene: -; J gene: TRBJ2-1; V gene: TRBV13; CDR3 protein: ASSRGAYNEQF
D gene: TRBD2; J gene: TRBJ2-7; V gene: TRBV20-1; CDR3 protein: SARLRRPGLANEQY
D gene: TRBD2; J gene: -; V gene: TRBV7-2; CDR3 protein: ASSLISGGNYEQY
D gene: TRBD1; J gene: TRBJ1-2; V gene: TRBV7-9; CDR3 protein: ASSPGDREIFYGYT
D gene: TRBD2; J gene: TRBJ2-5; V gene: TRBV4-2; CDR3 protein: ASSQVGTSGLNEQY
D gene: -; J gene: TRBJ2-7; V gene: TRBV7-9; CDR3 protein: ASSPSVGAFYEQY
D gene: TRBD1; J gene: TRBJ2-3; V gene: TRBV28; CDR3 protein: ASSFPGQGTDTQY
D gene: TRBD1; J gene: TRBJ2-3; V gene: TRBV5-1; CDR3 protein: ASSSNPGQTFTDTQY
D gene: -; J gene: -; V gene: TRBV10-3; CDR3 protein: AISLSGASYEQY
D gene: -; J gene: TRBJ1-2; V gene: TRBV6-2/TRBV6-3; CDR3 protein: ASSYPGGESGGYT
D gene: -; J gene: TRBJ2-7; V gene: TRBV7-2; CDR3 protein: ASSLGAGLSYEQY
D gene: -; J gene: TRBJ1-1; V gene: TRBV11-2; CDR3 protein: ASSPGTASEAF
D gene: TRBD2; J gene: -; V gene: TRBV7-9; CDR3 protein: ASGGVSYNEQY
D gene: -; J gene: TRBJ2-7; V gene: TRBV29-1; CDR3 protein: SVGFGRVYEQY
D gene: -; J gene: TRBJ2-7; V gene: TRBV20-1; CDR3 protein: SASWGQGGSYEQY
D gene: -; J gene: TRBJ2-7; V gene: TRBV27; CDR3 protein: ASSLSSNRFSYEQY
D gene: -; J gene: TRBJ2-7; V gene: TRBV27; CDR3 protein: ASSLGGLRSYEQY
D gene: -; J gene: TRBJ1-5; V gene: TRBV4-3; CDR3 protein: ASSQGVGNSNQPQH
D gene: -; J gene: TRBJ2-7; V gene: TRBV12-3/TRBV12-4; CDR3 protein: ASRNSGHIYEQY
D gene: -; J gene: -; V gene: TRBV27; CDR3 protein: ASSFSREYEQY
D gene: -; J gene: TRBJ2-3; V gene: TRBV3-1; CDR3 protein: ASSQESRRDTQY
D gene: -; J gene: TRBJ2-3; V gene: TRBV18; CDR3 protein: ASSITKGSKTDTQY
D gene: -; J gene: -; V gene: TRBV27; CDR3 protein: ASSSGTMGTYEQY
D gene: TRBD1; J gene: TRBJ1-1; V gene: TRBV7-9; CDR3 protein: ASRWDSRTEAF
D gene: -; J gene: TRBJ2-7; V gene: TRBV6-1; CDR3 protein: ASSENRQVNYEQY
D gene: TRBD1; J gene: TRBJ2-7; V gene: TRBV6-5; CDR3 protein: ASNSPGQGIPEQY
D gene: TRBD1; J gene: -; V gene: TRBV29-1; CDR3 protein: SAAGTGGHEQY
D gene: -; J gene: TRBJ2-7; V gene: TRBV18; CDR3 protein: ASSPDGSAYEQY
D gene: TRBD1; J gene: TRBJ2-6; V gene: TRBV30; CDR3 protein: AWTGGDSGANVLT
D gene: -; J gene: TRBJ1-2; V gene: TRBV27; CDR3 protein: ASSLRRDYGYT
D gene: TRBD2; J gene: TRBJ2-1; V gene: TRBV6-2/TRBV6-3; CDR3 protein: ASSPLADLYNEQF
D gene: -; J gene: TRBJ1-2; V gene: TRBV27; CDR3 protein: ASSVVDGYGGYT
D gene: TRBD2; J gene: TRBJ2-7; V gene: TRBV14; CDR3 protein: ASSQTLAGNLGEQY
D gene: -; J gene: -; V gene: TRBV5-1; CDR3 protein: ASSGGWDNYEQY
D gene: TRBD1; J gene: TRBJ2-7; V gene: TRBV5-1; CDR3 protein: ASILFGQGYEQY
D gene: TRBD2; J gene: TRBJ2-7; V gene: TRBV6-5; CDR3 protein: ASSRPSGRVYEQY
D gene: -; J gene: TRBJ2-1; V gene: TRBV5-4; CDR3 protein: ASSLSGTYYNPYNEQF
D gene: -; J gene: TRBJ2-7; V gene: TRBV6-2/TRBV6-3; CDR3 protein: ATRENRALPTYEQY
D gene: TRBD2; J gene: TRBJ2-3; V gene: TRBV20-1; CDR3 protein: SARLRAGDTDTQY